A single sample is the source of the 18 T cell receptor beta chains below, sequenced in a study of identifying expanded T cells in peripheral blood. The repertoire was sequenced with immunoSEQ multiplex PCR; TCRdb's copy has only in-frame clones and lacks some. The table shows more than 85,000 clones, with roughly 90% occurring only once. Sequenced input: blood. These receptors came from a person aged 18 to 75 in good health.

This sequence joins TRBV2 and TRBJ2-1, with unresolved D. Trimming shortened V by 7 bases and J by 8 bases, and 12 bases separated the two germline ends. The CDR3 runs 12 residues. Per germline, CDR1 SNHLY and CDR2 FYNNEI. The CDR3: CASIRQGDEQFF. The CDR3 coding sequence is TGTGCCAGCATTCGACAAGGCGATGAGCAGTTCTTC.

Worth noting for this clone: One base away lies a much larger clone, so this may be a sequencing read error. V usage is TRBV5-1 and J usage is TRBJ1-2, with 7 positions matching TRBD1. This CDR3 is 13 amino acids long. The trim removed 4 bases at V and 1 base at J, leaving 1 base unmatched. Germline assignment: CDR1 SGHRS and CDR2 YFSETQ. As DNA, the CDR3 is TGCGCCAGCAGCCGACAGGGTAACTATGGCTACACCTTC. Protein sequence: CASSRQGNYGYTF.

This chain links TRBV2 with TRBJ1-5, with unresolved D. Germline CDR1 is SNHLY and CDR2 is FYNNEI. V lost 1 base, J lost 7 bases, and 14 bases lay in between. There are 15 residues in the CDR3. CDR3 bases: TGTGCCAGCAGTGAAGGAGAAGGGTCGGAACAGCCCCAGCATTTT. It encodes CASSEGEGSEQPQHF.

This chain joins TRBV6-6 and TRBJ2-1; TRBD2 matches 9 bases. Trimming cost V 6 bases and J 2 bases; bases outside gene matches: 2. Germline V gene sequence: CDR1 MNHNY, CDR2 SVGAGI (reference sequence). The CDR3 has 14 amino acids. This CDR3 reads CASRRLAAYNEQFF. As DNA, the CDR3 is TGTGCCAGCAGAAGACTAGCGGCCTACAATGAGCAGTTCTTC.

The genes are TRBV10-1 and TRBJ2-2; D is unclear. This CDR3 comprises 12 residues. V was trimmed by 3 bases and J by 7 bases, leaving 6 bases between them. The V gene's germline CDR1 is WNHNN and CDR2 SYGVQD (reference sequence). Written as DNA, the CDR3 is TGCGCCAGCAGTGATTTGAACGGGGAGCTGTTTTTT. Its translation is CASSDLNGELFF.

The chain recombines TRBV19 with TRBJ1-2; 9 positions agree with TRBD1. Germline V gives CDR1 LNHDA, CDR2 SQIVND (reference sequence). The V segment lost 6 bases and the J segment 6 bases; nucleotides outside the gene matches: 8. The CDR3 runs to 14 residues. CDR3 DNA sequence: TGTGCCAGTAGGAGGGGACAGGGTTGGGATGGCTACACCTTC. It specifies CASRRGQGWDGYTF.

The chain has TRBV9 and TRBJ2-3; no definite D call. V lost 2 bases and J 5 bases, leaving 9 bases between the germline ends. The germline CDR1 and CDR2 sequences are SGDLS and YYNGEE. This CDR3 spans 13 amino acids. CDR3 protein: CASSVGFGDTQYF. The CDR3 coding sequence is TGTGCCAGCAGCGTTGGGTTTGGAGATACGCAGTATTTT.

J is TRBJ1-4 and V is TRBV5-6; a possible D gene is TRBD1 (5 bases). V lost 0 bases, J lost 12 bases, and 9 bases lay in between. The length of the CDR3 is 12 residues. Germline CDR1 SGHDT, CDR2 YYEEEE. The CDR3 DNA reads TGTGCCAGCAGCTTGGCCAGGGTGGAACTGTTTTTT. It is translated as CASSLARVELFF.

The J gene is TRBJ2-1, the V gene TRBV19; D possibly matches TRBD1 or TRBD2 (5 bases each). Germline CDR1 is LNHDA and CDR2 is SQIVND (reference sequence). Deletions cut 4 bases from V and 9 bases from J, with 19 bases between. This CDR3 region has 15 residues. The CDR3 loop is CASSNLANQRGEQFF. DNA of the CDR3: TGTGCCAGTAGTAACCTAGCTAATCAAAGGGGTGAGCAGTTCTTC.

The CDR3 loop is CATRDRIDQPQHF. CDR3 nucleotide sequence: TGTGCCACCCGGGACAGGATTGATCAGCCCCAGCATTTT. The rearrangement joins TRBV19 to TRBJ1-5; 8 bases agree with TRBD1. V was pared by 10 bases and J by 5 bases, with 7 bases of the junction left unmatched. The germline gives CDR1 LNHDA, CDR2 SQIVND (reference sequence). The CDR3 contains 13 residues.

The chain couples TRBV7-3 to TRBJ2-5; TRBD2 aligns across 15 bases. CDR3 size: 17 residues. The germline CDR1 and CDR2 sequences are SGHTA and FQGTGA. The J segment lost 4 bases and the V segment lost 5 bases, leaving 8 bases of the junction unmatched. The chain's CDR3 is CASSRTSGGADGETQYF. The CDR3 DNA sequence: TGTGCCAGCAGCCGGACTAGCGGGGGGGCCGATGGAGAGACCCAGTACTTC.

The chain joins TRBV7-9 to TRBJ2-3; D might be TRBD1 (6 bases). The CDR3 extends over 14 amino acids. In germline, CDR1 is SEHNR, CDR2 FQNEAQ (reference sequence). V lost 3 bases, J lost 3 bases, and 10 bases lay in between. The CDR3 nucleotides are TGTGCCAGCAGCTTGGGGGCCTGGACAGATACGCAGTATTTT. This codes for CASSLGAWTDTQYF.

The chain recombines TRBV5-1 with TRBJ2-1; tentatively, D is TRBD2 (6 bases). V was cut by 5 bases and J by 10 bases, with 22 bases left in between. Germline V lookup: CDR1 SGHRS, CDR2 YFSETQ. CDR3 length equals 15 residues. CDR3 sequence: CASRQGGAEIGEQFF. CDR3 bases: TGCGCCAGCAGGCAAGGCGGGGCGGAGATTGGGGAGCAGTTCTTC.

The chain links TRBV27 to TRBJ2-1, with TRBD2 identical over 7 bases. The germline CDR1 and CDR2 sequences are MNHEY and SMNVEV (reference sequence). Trimming cost V 5 bases and J 1 base; bases outside gene matches: 5. There are 15 residues in the CDR3. CDR3 DNA: TGTGCCAGCAGTCCCATGGGGGGGTCCTACAATGAGCAGTTCTTC. Amino acids: CASSPMGGSYNEQFF.

The chain links TRBV4-3 to TRBJ2-2, with D perhaps TRBD2 (5 bases). The germline gives CDR1 LGHNA, CDR2 YSLEER. V dropped 0 bases and J dropped 9 bases, with 17 bases sitting between them. CDR3 length equals 16 residues. The CDR3 DNA reads TGCGCCAGCAGCCAAGAATGGGCGGGCTCCTACCGGGAGCTGTTTTTT. Protein product: CASSQEWAGSYRELFF.

This clone was seen once. This chain links TRBV7-9 with TRBJ1-2; unclear D gene. This CDR3 is 12 amino acids long. Looked up from germline, CDR1 is SEHNR and CDR2 is FQNEAQ (reference sequence). V lost 1 base and J 6 bases, leaving 6 bases between the germline ends. The CDR3 coding sequence is TGTGCCAGCAGCTTAGGGCGTGATGGCTACACCTTC. Its protein is CASSLGRDGYTF.

The J gene is TRBJ1-5, the V gene TRBV5-3; no clear D. TRBV5-3 is designated an ORF whose function remains uncertain. V dropped 4 bases and J dropped 1 base, with 9 bases sitting between them. There are 14 residues in the CDR3. The CDR3 protein is CARSPPDSNQPQHF. The CDR3, as DNA: TGTGCCAGAAGCCCACCGGACAGCAATCAGCCCCAGCATTTT.

The chain is built from TRBV7-9 and TRBJ1-2; perhaps TRBD1 as D (5 bases). Germline V gives CDR1 SEHNR, CDR2 FQNEAQ (reference sequence). Trimming shortened V by 5 bases and J by 6 bases, and 13 bases separated the two germline ends. CDR3 size: 13 residues. DNA of the CDR3: TGTGCCAGCAGCCCTTGGGACGCCCATGGCTACACCTTC. Its translation: CASSPWDAHGYTF.